This T cell receptor (beta chain) stems from a study of beta chain features in type 1 diabetes. Across the study: Healthy donors resembled patients in age, gender and cell yields. Examination of sorted cells across all samples involved around 98 million cells. Study-wide results and limits: People with Type 1 diabetes carried modestly yet significantly shorter TCRB CDR3s in all four CD4+ subsets.

Of note for this clone: Its antigen is not known.

Sorted populations all exceeded 98% purity. Expressed TCRB transcripts were sequenced after all isolated RNA was converted to cDNA. Some clones are missing from TCRdb's copy, which holds only in-frame ones; the method was immunoSEQ multiplex PCR. The data contain hundreds of thousands of clones, roughly 31% of them singletons. The sequenced sample consisted of naive CD4+ T cells from blood. The source is a man aged 18 to 29 in good health.

CDR3 sequence: CASSPAWGISYEQYF. The CDR3 nucleotides are TGCGCCAGCAGCCCGGCGTGGGGGATTAGCTACGAGCAGTACTTC. The V call is TRBV5-1, the J call TRBJ2-7; D is possibly TRBD1 or TRBD2 (5 bases each). The germline V and J ends were trimmed by 4 bases and 3 bases, with 17 bases remaining between them. Germline assignment: CDR1 SGHRS and CDR2 YFSETQ. This CDR3 comprises 15 residues.